This TCR beta chain was documented in a study of cytomegalovirus exposure and HLA in healthy donors. About this clone: No antigen is known for it.

The CDR3 has 15 residues. Germline CDR1 and CDR2: LGHNA and YNFKEQ. V shed 4 bases and J 6 bases; nucleotides not matched to a gene: 9. The study ran its PCR with 60 Vbeta and 13 Jbeta primers. The table came from immunoSEQ multiplex PCR; TCRdb's copy has only in-frame clones and leaves some out. The sample has more than 150,000 clones, more than 75% seen once. Study-wide points: TCR beta sequences reportedly predicted most subjects' HLA-A and HLA-B alleles accurately. It was in a later analysis that TCR association rates were seen to vary by HLA locus, highest for DRB1 and lowest for HLA-C. In a later analysis, the majority of CMV-associated beta chains seemingly showed HLA restriction.

The sample comprised PBMCs. The TCR originated in a woman under 40 in good health and CMV-seropositive. The rearrangement uses TRBV4-2 and TRBJ1-2; 9 nucleotides match TRBD1. CDR3 sequence reads: CASSPGQGFYDGYTF. Written as DNA, the CDR3 is TGTGCCAGCAGCCCTGGACAGGGGTTCTACGATGGCTACACCTTC.